This T cell receptor (beta chain) was documented in a study of T cell responses to AZD1222 COVID-19 vaccine. Study summary: Second doses that came at about 4 or about 12 weeks were put together. Findings and caveats of the study: Repertoire samples came only from after the peak T cell response. Spike-wide vaccine-associated CD4 TCRs dominated at 160-218 and 743-854.

Generated by immunoSEQ multiplex PCR, the TCRdb table keeps only in-frame clones and is missing some. Here the sample spans some 120,000 clones, about 88% being singletons. The CDR3 spans 14 residues. Germline CDR1 and CDR2: MDHEN and SYDVKM. Trimming pared 4 bases from V and 3 bases from J, leaving 12 bases between. Concerning this clone: Its antigen remains unknown.

V and J are TRBV28 and TRBJ1-1; D call uncertain. The source was peripheral blood, collected on day 0 of AZD1222 vaccination. The sequence derives from an adult in good health. In DNA form, the CDR3 reads TGTGCCAGCAGTTCCGGCGGACTGCACACTGAAGCTTTCTTT. Protein: CASSSGGLHTEAFF.